A single T cell receptor beta chain is shown here with its context. Its antigen is as yet unknown. This CDR3 has 15 amino acids. Germline loops: CDR1 MGHRA, CDR2 YSYEKL. Trimming stripped 4 bases from V and 3 bases from J, with 15 bases between. The sample originates from a study of blood T cells in healthy people across ages. Study observations and caveats: Whereas aged donors had fewer naive CD4+ cells, long-lived donors had more of them and higher diversity. Conclusively comparing naive with antigen-experienced cells was impossible with unsorted PBMCs. The recorded TCR beta diversity per million T cells decreased in a roughly linear manner with age.

The second PCR ran about 6 to 11 cycles with a sample-barcoded 5' primer and J-beta primers. TCRdb recomputed calls from the 5' RACE reads with MiXCR, one row per CDR3 protein. Of about 1,500,000 distinct CDR3 sequences listed, 28% were seen once; the top ten hold 6.5% to 8.5%. Drawn from each donor were around 9.1 milliliters of peripheral blood. V is TRBV4-1 and J is TRBJ1-2, with TRBD1 as a possible D gene (5 bases). The clonotype comes from a woman aged 25 to 39 in good health. Source material: blood. CDR3 nucleotide sequence: TGCGCCAGCAGCCCTTTAGGGGACTTAGACTATGGCTACACCTTC. The encoded protein is CASSPLGDLDYGYTF.